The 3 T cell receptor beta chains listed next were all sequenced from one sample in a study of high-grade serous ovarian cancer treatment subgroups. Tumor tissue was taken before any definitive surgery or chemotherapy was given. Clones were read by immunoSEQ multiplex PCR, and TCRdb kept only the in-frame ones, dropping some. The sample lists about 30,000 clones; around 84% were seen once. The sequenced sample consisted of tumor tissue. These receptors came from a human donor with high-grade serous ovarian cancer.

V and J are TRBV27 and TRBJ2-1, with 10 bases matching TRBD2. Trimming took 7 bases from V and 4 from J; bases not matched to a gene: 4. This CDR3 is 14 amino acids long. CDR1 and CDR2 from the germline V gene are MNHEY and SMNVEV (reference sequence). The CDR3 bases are TGTGCCAGCAAACTAGCGGGGTCATACAATGAGCAGTTCTTC. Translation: CASKLAGSYNEQFF.

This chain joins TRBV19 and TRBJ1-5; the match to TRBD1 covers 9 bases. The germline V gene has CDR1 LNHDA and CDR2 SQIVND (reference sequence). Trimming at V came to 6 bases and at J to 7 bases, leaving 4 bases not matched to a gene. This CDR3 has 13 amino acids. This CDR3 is CASRGTGQQPQHF. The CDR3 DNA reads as TGTGCCAGTAGAGGGACAGGGCAACAGCCCCAGCATTTT.

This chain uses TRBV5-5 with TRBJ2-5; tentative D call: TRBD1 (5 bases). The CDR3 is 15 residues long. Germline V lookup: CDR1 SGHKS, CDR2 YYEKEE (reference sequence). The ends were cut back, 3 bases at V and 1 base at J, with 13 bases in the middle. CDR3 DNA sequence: TGTGCCAGCAGCTCCTGGGTGGGGCCCCAAGAGACCCAGTACTTC. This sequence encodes CASSSWVGPQETQYF.